The 10 T cell receptor beta chains below were found in one sample sequenced in a study of T cells in Graves' hyperthyroidism and ophthalmopathy. Researchers took RNA transcripts and amplified the TCR beta CDR3 regions from them. A set of HTBI primers served as the primers for a first-round RT-PCR of the TCR CDR3. TCRdb re-called the multiplex PCR reads with MiXCR, one entry per CDR3 protein. The profile covers around 700,000 distinct CDR3 sequences, with about 19% appearing a single time and approximately 15% taken by the ten largest. Sequenced sample: blood. The receptors stem from a woman aged 50 to 60 with Graves' hyperthyroidism that later progressed to Graves' ophthalmopathy.

J is TRBJ2-2 and V is TRBV19; D could derive from TRBD1 or TRBD2 (5 bases each). The germline CDR1 and CDR2 sequences are LNHDA and SQIVND (reference sequence). The V end lost 6 bases, the J end lost 7 bases, and 18 bases lay between the germline ends. The length of the CDR3 is 15 residues. Here the CDR3 DNA reads TGTGCCAGTAGGGAAGGGACCACCCTCGGCGGGGAGCTGTTTTTT. This gives the protein CASREGTTLGGELFF.

The rearrangement uses TRBV10-3 and TRBJ1-6; D may be TRBD1 (5 bases). Germline V gene data show CDR1 as ENHRY and CDR2 as SYGVKD. Trimming took off 2 bases at V and 5 bases at J, with 10 bases between the two ends. This CDR3 is built from 15 residues. CDR3 sequence (DNA): TGTGCCATCAGTGAGAGACAGCCGAATAATTCACCCCTCCACTTT. Translating gives CAISERQPNNSPLHF.

This clonotype was counted many times. The rearrangement joins TRBV11-2 to TRBJ2-6; 8 nucleotides agree with TRBD2. Per germline, CDR1 SGHAT and CDR2 FQNNGV. This CDR3 is 18 amino acids long. V shed 3 bases, J shed 0 bases, and the junction held 7 bases outside the gene matches. CDR3 protein: CASSFPFSGISGANVLTF. The CDR3 DNA is TGTGCCAGCAGCTTCCCGTTTAGCGGGATCTCTGGGGCCAACGTCCTGACTTTC.

This clonotype occurred many times. This chain connects TRBV11-2 to TRBJ2-5; 9 nucleotides match TRBD1. CDR1 is SGHAT, CDR2 FQNNGV, per germline. V trimming: 5 bases; J trimming: 5 bases; junction bases outside the gene matches: 6. CDR3 size: 14 residues. DNA for the CDR3: TGTGCCAGCAGCCCGGGGACAGGGATTGAGACCCAGTACTTC. It encodes CASSPGTGIETQYF.

The chain carries TRBV2 and TRBJ2-7; a possible D gene is TRBD1 (6 bases). CDR1 and CDR2 from the germline V gene are SNHLY and FYNNEI. Trimming removed 3 bases from V and 3 bases from J, with 18 bases in between. This CDR3 contains 16 residues. The CDR3 loop is CASSDDGQIGLYEQYF. CDR3 bases: TGTGCCAGCAGTGACGACGGACAGATAGGGCTCTACGAGCAGTACTTC.

This clonotype appeared many times. The chain recombines TRBV10-3 with TRBJ2-3, with D possibly matching TRBD1 (6 bases). This CDR3 spans 13 amino acids. V gave up 10 bases and J gave up 2 bases, with 13 bases separating them. Germline V gene lookup returns CDR1 ENHRY and CDR2 SYGVKD. DNA of the CDR3: TGTGCCACTGAGGGGGTACTCACAGATACGCAGTATTTT. It translates to CATEGVLTDTQYF.

In this sample, this clonotype turned up a few times. V usage is TRBV20-1 and J usage is TRBJ2-3, with 12 bases identical to TRBD2. Germline V gene lookup returns CDR1 DFQATT and CDR2 SNEGSKA (reference sequence). V lost 6 bases to trimming and J lost 7 bases; unmatched junction nucleotides: 8. This CDR3 comprises 14 residues. The CDR3 DNA reads as TGCAGTGCGATGACTAGCGGGGGCCTATATACGCAGTATTTT. Translation: CSAMTSGGLYTQYF.

A few counts support this clonotype. The chain joins TRBV19 to TRBJ1-1, with 10 bases fitting TRBD1. CDR1 LNHDA and CDR2 SQIVND come from the germline V gene (reference sequence). Unmatched junction bases numbered 9, after V lost 4 bases and J lost 7 bases. The CDR3 sequence is 15 residues long. The CDR3 coding sequence is TGTGCCAGTAGTACGGGAGGGACAGGGGTAATTGAAGCTTTCTTT. Translation: CASSTGGTGVIEAFF.

The chain couples TRBV6-1 to TRBJ2-7, with 8 bases that match TRBD1. Germline CDR1 MNHNS, CDR2 SASEGT. The ends lost 6 bases at V and 5 bases at J; junction bases unmatched: 12. This CDR3 is built from 15 residues. CDR3 in amino acids: CASSSLDRGRDEQYF. CDR3 coding DNA: TGTGCCAGCAGCAGCCTCGACAGGGGTAGGGACGAGCAGTACTTC.

In its sample, this clonotype was seen a few times. The V and J genes are TRBV18 and TRBJ2-2, with D perhaps being TRBD1 or TRBD2 (5 bases each). Trimming pared 2 bases from V and 3 bases from J, leaving 10 bases between. The germline V gene encodes CDR1 KGHSH and CDR2 LQKENI. This CDR3 is 15 amino acids long. The CDR3 here is CASSPSGADTGELFF. The CDR3 DNA reads TGTGCCAGCTCACCATCCGGGGCGGACACCGGGGAGCTGTTTTTT.